The clone carrying this TCR beta chain was seen a few times. The data belong to a study of blood T cell repertoires in COVID-19. Study overall: COVID-19 samples from acute and convalescent phases originated in the United States, Italy and Spain.

In the authors' methods: Estimation of nucleated cell counts relied on the amplification of reference gene primers. Here immunoSEQ multiplex PCR was the method, and the copy in TCRdb shows in-frame clones only, minus some. For V, J and clone size, that table is used; D and trimming come from the DNA. The sample contains over 350,000 clones, 70% to 90% of which appear only once. V gave up 3 bases and J gave up 4 bases, with 13 bases separating them. This CDR3 contains 15 residues. Germline V CDR1 and CDR2: SGDLS, YYNGEE. Participants had their cohort set by participant-reported clinical history. The sample consisted of PBMCs or T cells enriched from blood (not recorded which). This TCR came from a woman in her 30s with acute COVID-19. The gene calls are TRBV9 and TRBJ2-2; D perhaps matches TRBD2 (6 bases). CDR3 sequence reads: CASSADLGGTGELFF. The CDR3 DNA follows: TGTGCCAGCAGCGCCGACTTGGGGGGCACCGGGGAGCTGTTTTTT.